The 28 T cell receptor beta chains below all came from one sample that was sequenced in a study of identifying expanded T cells in peripheral blood. Sequencing was performed with immunoSEQ multiplex PCR; in TCRdb, only in-frame clones are kept and a portion is missing. The sample shows about 110,000 clones, 88% of them seen only once. The source material was blood. Source of these receptors: a person aged 18-70 years in good health.

This clone was recorded once. The V and J genes are TRBV19 and TRBJ1-1; 7 nucleotides align to TRBD1. The V segment lost 5 bases and the J segment 3 bases; nucleotides outside the gene matches: 9. Germline V gene data show CDR1 as LNHDA and CDR2 as SQIVND (reference sequence). The CDR3 runs to 15 residues. The CDR3 DNA sequence: TGTGCCAGTAGTCCCCCCGACAGGGCCCACACTGAAGCTTTCTTT. Translation: CASSPPDRAHTEAFF.

The J gene is TRBJ1-2, the V gene TRBV4-1; TRBD1 matches 9 bases. CDR1 and CDR2 (germline): MGHRA, YSYEKL. V trimming: 3 bases; J trimming: 3 bases; junction bases outside the gene matches: 14. The CDR3 is 18 residues long. CDR3 region: CASSHLQGAHRGDYGYTF. CDR3 nucleotides: TGCGCCAGCAGCCATTTACAGGGGGCGCATCGGGGAGACTATGGCTACACCTTC.

In its sample, this clone was seen a few times. CDR3 sequence: CASSYSAHQIADQPQHF. The CDR3 bases are TGTGCCAGCAGTTACTCCGCACATCAAATCGCTGATCAGCCCCAGCATTTT. The chain couples TRBV6-8 to TRBJ1-5, with D unresolved. Deletions cut 0 bases from V and 5 bases from J, with 17 bases between. Germline CDR1 reads MNHGY; CDR2 reads SAAAGT. There are 17 residues in the CDR3.

Written as DNA, the CDR3 is TGTGCCAGTAGTATTTCTGACAGGCCTTATCAGCCCCAGCATTTT. Translation gives CASSISDRPYQPQHF. V gene TRBV19 combines with J gene TRBJ1-5, with D perhaps matching TRBD1 (6 bases). The CDR3 has 15 amino acids. The ends were cut back, 3 bases at V and 5 bases at J, with 14 bases in the middle. Germline CDR1 is LNHDA and CDR2 is SQIVND (reference sequence).

In its sample, this clone was seen a few times. This sequence joins TRBV27 and TRBJ2-5, with 10 bases identical to TRBD1. Germline V gives CDR1 MNHEY, CDR2 SMNVEV (reference sequence). The CDR3 has 12 amino acids. The J segment lost 5 bases and the V segment lost 7 bases, leaving 1 base of the junction unmatched. CDR3 residues: CASKDRGETQYF. CDR3 nucleotide sequence: TGTGCCAGCAAGGACAGGGGGGAGACCCAGTACTTC.

CDR3 residues: CASSLGTVIQETQYF. The CDR3 nucleotides read TGTGCCAGCAGCTTAGGGACAGTAATCCAAGAGACCCAGTACTTC. This chain uses TRBV11-2 with TRBJ2-5; perhaps TRBD1 as D (6 bases). V gave up 1 base and J gave up 1 base, with 10 bases separating them. Germline CDR1 and CDR2: SGHAT and FQNNGV. CDR3 length: 15 residues.

The gene calls are TRBV9 and TRBJ1-3, with 7 bases identical to TRBD1. This CDR3 is 14 amino acids long. Per germline, CDR1 SGDLS and CDR2 YYNGEE. Germline trimming cut 4 bases from V and 4 bases from J; bases unmatched to any gene: 5. CDR3 nucleotide sequence: TGTGCCAGCAGCCTTAGACAGGGCGGAAACACCATATATTTT. Translation: CASSLRQGGNTIYF.

The genes are TRBV27 and TRBJ1-4; D unresolved. V was trimmed by 1 base and J by 0 bases, leaving 15 bases between them. The CDR3 length is 18 residues. Germline values: CDR1 MNHEY, CDR2 SMNVEV (reference sequence). The CDR3: CASSLYPPGFATNEKLFF. In DNA form, the CDR3 reads TGTGCCAGCAGTTTATACCCGCCGGGGTTTGCAACTAATGAAAAACTGTTTTTT. Full variable domain (missing parts from reference TRBV27 and TRBJ1-4): EAQVTQNPRYLITVTGKKLTVTCSQNMNHEYMSWYRQDPGLGLRQIYYSMNVEVTDKGDVPEGYKVSRKEKRNFPLILESPSPNQTSLYFCASSLYPPGFATNEKLFFGSGTQLSVL.

This clone was picked up a small number of times. The rearrangement joins TRBV7-2 to TRBJ2-7; 10 positions agree with TRBD1. CDR3 length: 16 amino acids. CDR1 and CDR2 from the germline V gene are SGHTA and FQGNSA. Germline trimming cut 5 bases from V and 1 base from J; bases unmatched to any gene: 8. The DNA of the CDR3 is TGTGCCAGCAGCGAGTTGACAGGGGGCGCTTCCTACGAGCAGTACTTC. The encoded protein is CASSELTGGASYEQYF.

V gene TRBV27 combines with J gene TRBJ2-3, with unresolved D. This CDR3 has 11 amino acids. Trimming pared 5 bases from V and 4 bases from J, leaving 4 bases between. The germline CDR1 and CDR2 sequences are MNHEY and SMNVEV (reference sequence). The CDR3 nucleotides are TGTGCCAGCAGTCTAGCAGATACGCAGTATTTT. Protein: CASSLADTQYF.

V and J are TRBV27 and TRBJ1-1, with D uncertain. Looked up from germline, CDR1 is MNHEY and CDR2 is SMNVEV (reference sequence). Trimming took 4 bases from V and 3 from J, leaving 12 bases between them. The CDR3 loop spans 14 amino acids. The CDR3 coding sequence is TGTGCCAGCAGTTCCCGGCACCCTGACACTGAAGCTTTCTTT. This sequence encodes CASSSRHPDTEAFF.

V usage is TRBV30 and J usage is TRBJ2-7; D uncertain. This CDR3 comprises 11 residues. From germline, CDR1 is GTSNPN and CDR2 SVGIG (reference sequence). The germline V and J ends were trimmed by 2 bases and 3 bases, with 5 bases remaining between them. CDR3 sequence reads: CAWSPSYEQYF. CDR3 DNA sequence: TGTGCCTGGAGTCCCAGCTACGAGCAGTACTTC. Supplemented by reference TRBV30 and TRBJ2-7, the full variable domain reads SQTIHQWPATLVQPVGSPLSLECTVEGTSNPNLYWYRQAAGRGLQLLFYSVGIGQISSEVPQNLSASRPQDRQFILSSKKLLLSDSGFYLCAWSPSYEQYFGPGTRLTVT.

V gene TRBV30 combines with J gene TRBJ2-5; 7 nucleotides line up with TRBD1. Germline values: CDR1 GTSNPN, CDR2 SVGIG (reference sequence). J gave up 5 bases and V 8 bases, and 5 bases lay outside the gene matches. This CDR3 comprises 11 residues. CDR3 loop: CARTQGETQYF. CDR3 DNA: TGTGCCAGAACACAGGGGGAGACCCAGTACTTC.

This clone was detected only once. The chain links TRBV19 to TRBJ1-1; D is unresolved. Trimming took 4 bases from V and 2 from J, leaving 8 bases between them. Germline CDR1 and CDR2: LNHDA and SQIVND (reference sequence). This CDR3 spans 13 amino acids. The DNA of the CDR3 is TGTGCCAGTAGTAACGATGGAAACACTGAAGCTTTCTTT. Translation: CASSNDGNTEAFF.

This chain connects TRBV27 to TRBJ1-2; D gene unclear. CDR1 is MNHEY, CDR2 SMNVEV, per germline (reference sequence). The V end lost 0 bases, the J end lost 7 bases, and 9 bases lay between the germline ends. CDR3 length: 13 residues. CDR3 residues: CASSLSLWGGYTF. As DNA, the CDR3 is TGTGCCAGCAGTTTATCTCTATGGGGTGGCTACACCTTC.

J is TRBJ2-5 and V is TRBV7-3; D call uncertain. Trimming cost V 1 base and J 4 bases, with 7 bases left between them. This CDR3 contains 13 residues. Germline-derived CDR1 and CDR2 are SGHTA and FQGTGA. CDR3 in amino acids: CASSLSHGETQYF. CDR3 nucleotide sequence: TGTGCCAGCAGCTTAAGTCACGGAGAGACCCAGTACTTC.

The gene calls are TRBV5-1 and TRBJ2-1, with 8 bases that match TRBD1. Germline V gene lookup returns CDR1 SGHRS and CDR2 YFSETQ. Trimming took 0 bases from V and 7 from J; bases not matched to a gene: 3. This CDR3 contains 14 residues. The CDR3 loop is CASSLEQGENEQFF. CDR3 DNA: TGCGCCAGCAGCTTGGAACAGGGGGAGAATGAGCAGTTCTTC.

This clone has more than one count but fewer than ten. The chain employs TRBV6-6 and TRBJ2-1; 14 nucleotides agree with TRBD2. The CDR3 length is 16 residues. V was clipped by 4 bases and J by 5 bases; unmatched bases: 4. Germline CDR1 is MNHNY and CDR2 is SVGAGI (reference sequence). The CDR3 DNA sequence: TGTGCCAGCAGTTCCGGGACTAGCGGGAGTAACAATGAGCAGTTCTTC. It specifies CASSSGTSGSNNEQFF.

The count of this clone is one. The chain couples TRBV5-4 to TRBJ1-2, with D uncertain. This CDR3 is built from 12 residues. V was pared by 4 bases and J by 5 bases, with 9 bases between. Germline V gives CDR1 SGHNT, CDR2 YYREEE (reference sequence). The CDR3 region is CASSPGDYGYTF. DNA for the CDR3: TGTGCCAGCAGCCCCGGGGATTATGGCTACACCTTC.

To note about this clone: The same CDR3 can be traced to other DNA sequences in this sample. This chain joins TRBV6-5 and TRBJ1-5; D may be TRBD1 (5 bases). This CDR3 region has 14 residues. Germline V CDR1 and CDR2: MNHEY, SVGAGI. V dropped 0 bases and J dropped 7 bases, with 10 bases sitting between them. CDR3 sequence: CASSYSGAGQPQHF. The CDR3 DNA sequence: TGTGCCAGCAGTTACTCAGGGGCGGGGCAGCCCCAGCATTTT.

This chain connects TRBV10-3 to TRBJ2-5; 7 bases match TRBD1. Trimming took 7 bases from V and 2 from J; bases not matched to a gene: 4. This CDR3 comprises 13 residues. Germline CDR1 is ENHRY and CDR2 is SYGVKD. Written as DNA, the CDR3 is TGTGCCATCAACCAGGGACAGCAAGAGACCCAGTACTTC. Translated: CAINQGQQETQYF.

The rearrangement links TRBV19 to TRBJ2-7; possibly TRBD2 for D (5 bases). Deletions cut 5 bases from V and 4 bases from J, with 6 bases between. The CDR3 is 11 residues long. From germline, CDR1 is LNHDA and CDR2 SQIVND (reference sequence). The CDR3 sequence is CASSRRYEQYF. For the CDR3, the DNA is TGTGCCAGTAGTCGGAGGTACGAGCAGTACTTC. Together with reference TRBV19 and TRBJ2-7, the CDR3 gives the full variable domain: DGGITQSPKYLFRKEGQNVTLSCEQNLNHDAMYWYRQDPGQGLRLIYYSQIVNDFQKGDIAEGYSVSREKKESFPLTVTSAQKNPTAFYLCASSRRYEQYFGPGTRLTVT.

Only one count was recorded for this clone. The genes are TRBV6-6 and TRBJ1-1; D is possibly TRBD1 (5 bases). This CDR3 has 13 residues. Trimming cost V 5 bases and J 10 bases, with 17 bases left between them. Germline V lookup: CDR1 MNHNY, CDR2 SVGAGI (reference sequence). CDR3 bases: TGTGCCAGCAGTATCGGGACGAATGGGGGAGCTTTCTTT. Its translation is CASSIGTNGGAFF.

This chain uses TRBV18 with TRBJ2-7; D gene ambiguous. Per germline, CDR1 KGHSH and CDR2 LQKENI. V lost 8 bases to trimming and J lost 2 bases, with 16 bases between them. The CDR3 sequence is 14 residues long. CDR3 residues: CASANPGPPYEQYF. The CDR3 nucleotides read TGTGCCAGCGCAAACCCTGGCCCACCCTACGAGCAGTACTTC. Combining the CDR3 with reference TRBV18 and TRBJ2-7 gives the whole variable domain NAGVMQNPRHLVRRRGQEARLRCSPMKGHSHVYWYRQLPEEGLKFMVYLQKENIIDESGMPKERFSAEFPKEGPSILRIQQVVRGDSAAYFCASANPGPPYEQYFGPGTRLTVT.

The chain joins TRBV7-9 to TRBJ1-1; a weak D match, TRBD1 (5 bases). The V and J ends lost 3 bases and 5 bases respectively, with 13 bases between them. The CDR3 has 14 residues. Germline CDR1 and CDR2: SEHNR and FQNEAQ (reference sequence). The CDR3 here is CASSFQGGVTEAFF. The CDR3 nucleotides are TGTGCCAGCAGCTTCCAGGGTGGGGTGACTGAAGCTTTCTTT.

V gene TRBV4-3 combines with J gene TRBJ2-7; D not resolved. The CDR3 has 13 amino acids. V gave up 3 bases and J gave up 6 bases, with 12 bases separating them. Germline V gives CDR1 LGHNA, CDR2 YSLEER. The CDR3 bases are TGCGCCAGCAGCCAGGAGCAGCTCGGCGAGCAGTACTTC. Residues: CASSQEQLGEQYF.

V is TRBV30 and J is TRBJ1-5, with no clear D. Per germline, CDR1 GTSNPN and CDR2 SVGIG (reference sequence). CDR3 size: 14 residues. V was clipped by 2 bases and J by 3 bases, with 11 bases between them. CDR3 nucleotides: TGTGCCTGGAGTTCAGGACCACCCAATCAGCCCCAGCATTTT. It specifies CAWSSGPPNQPQHF.

The CDR3 reads CASSSGTSSPYEQYF. The DNA for the CDR3 is TGTGCCAGCAGTTCCGGGACATCAAGCCCCTACGAGCAGTACTTC. This chain joins TRBV6-5 and TRBJ2-7; a weak D match, TRBD1 (6 bases). V lost 4 bases to trimming and J lost 2 bases, with 15 bases between them. CDR3 length: 15 residues. CDR1 is MNHEY and CDR2 is SVGAGI in the germline V gene.